The 17 T cell receptor beta chains below come from one sample, sequenced in a study of cytomegalovirus exposure and HLA in healthy donors. The PCR made use of 60 Vbeta and 13 Jbeta primers. Repertoires were generated with immunoSEQ multiplex PCR, while TCRdb's copy carries only in-frame clones and drops some. Of roughly 150,000 clones detected, roughly three quarters appear once; the ten largest clones hold approximately 2%. Sequenced material: PBMCs. Source of these receptors: a woman between 40 and 55 years old in good health and CMV-seronegative.

With respect to this clone: At one of its ends the junction is not consistent with the germline gene, which may arise from a read error. This chain joins TRBV7-9 and TRBJ2-7; TRBD1 matches at 7 bases. Germline V CDR1 and CDR2: SEHNR, FQNEAQ (reference sequence). The CDR3 is 15 amino acids. In DNA form, the CDR3 reads TGTTCCAGCGCTATTAGGAATAGGGGACAGCAAGGGCAGTACTTC. Protein product: CSSAIRNRGQQGQYF.

The table lists this clone with a few counts. The V gene is TRBV28, the J gene TRBJ1-5, with a possible D match to TRBD1 (6 bases). Trimming cost V 5 bases and J 1 base, with 21 bases left between them. The CDR3 has 18 residues. CDR1 and CDR2 from the germline V gene are MDHEN and SYDVKM. CDR3 sequence: CASSLDRLGVGSNQPQHF. Here the CDR3 DNA reads TGTGCCAGCAGTCTTGACAGGCTGGGGGTGGGAAGCAATCAGCCCCAGCATTTT.

This clone was seen once. V usage is TRBV10-2 and J usage is TRBJ2-7; D is perhaps TRBD2 (7 bases). Trimming stripped 2 bases from V and 6 bases from J, with 14 bases between. CDR3 size: 14 residues. In germline, CDR1 is WSHSY, CDR2 SAAADI. The CDR3 DNA sequence: TGCGCCAGCAGTGAGGTCCGGGGAGGGGGCGAGCAGTACTTC. It is translated as CASSEVRGGGEQYF.

The chain joins TRBV6-1 to TRBJ2-5, with 9 bases aligning to TRBD1. The junction had 11 bases not matched to a gene; V was cut back by 7 bases and J by 11 bases. This CDR3 spans 13 amino acids. The germline CDR1 and CDR2 sequences are MNHNS and SASEGT. CDR3 nucleotides: TGTGCCAGCACAACCCGGGACAGGGAAAAGCAGTACTTC. Protein: CASTTRDREKQYF.

The V and J genes are TRBV5-1 and TRBJ2-5, with no clear D. The J call may be in error: the DNA end matches TRBJ2-7 better. Germline CDR1 is SGHRS and CDR2 is YFSETQ. This CDR3 spans 15 amino acids. In DNA, the CDR3 is TGCGCCAGCAGCTTCGGCAGGATCAGCTCCTACGAGCAGTACTTC. Its protein product is CASSFGRISSYEQYF.

CDR3 DNA: TGTGCCAGCTCACCGATGGGGGGGTCGAGCACTGAAGCTTTCTTT. It yields the protein CASSPMGGSSTEAFF. The genes are TRBV18 and TRBJ1-1, with D possibly TRBD1 on 5 matching bases. The V end lost 3 bases, the J end lost 4 bases, and 15 bases lay between the germline ends. The CDR3 length is 15 residues. Germline values: CDR1 KGHSH, CDR2 LQKENI.

The chain links TRBV5-1 to TRBJ1-2; the D gene is possibly TRBD1 (6 bases). V was pared by 4 bases and J by 6 bases, with 19 bases between. Germline V CDR1 and CDR2: SGHRS, YFSETQ. The CDR3 runs to 15 residues. CDR3 residues: CASSPGQSPTDGYTF. In DNA, the CDR3 is TGCGCCAGCAGCCCTGGACAGTCCCCGACCGATGGCTACACCTTC.

This rearrangement joins TRBV30 to TRBJ1-5, with D perhaps matching TRBD1 (6 bases). Per germline, CDR1 GTSNPN and CDR2 SVGIG (reference sequence). The CDR3 is made up of 13 amino acids. Between the trimmed V and J ends, which lost 3 bases and 4 bases, there was a span of 10 bases. The CDR3 is CAWSEQGNQPQHF. The CDR3 DNA reads as TGTGCCTGGAGCGAACAGGGTAATCAGCCCCAGCATTTT.

The genes are TRBV12-5 and TRBJ1-2, with 9 bases matching TRBD1. This CDR3 has 13 amino acids. The V segment lost 7 bases and the J segment 5 bases; nucleotides outside the gene matches: 5. Germline V gives CDR1 LGHNT, CDR2 FRNRAP. CDR3 coding DNA: TGTGCTAGTGCCCGGGACAGGGATTATGGCTACACCTTC. It encodes CASARDRDYGYTF. The full variable domain, completed using reference TRBV12-5 and TRBJ1-2, is DARVTQTPRHKVTEMGQEVTMRCQPILGHNTVFWYRQTMMQGLELLAYFRNRAPLDDSGMPKDRFSAEMPDATLATLKIQPSEPRDSAVYFCASARDRDYGYTFGSGTRLTVV.

The rearrangement links TRBV5-5 to TRBJ2-5, with 10 bases matching TRBD1. The V gene's germline CDR1 is SGHKS and CDR2 YYEKEE (reference sequence). V was pared by 4 bases and J by 5 bases, with 8 bases of the junction left unmatched. CDR3 length: 15 amino acids. The CDR3 spells CASSPDRGVDETQYF. DNA of the CDR3: TGTGCCAGCAGCCCGGACAGGGGGGTTGATGAGACCCAGTACTTC.

V usage is TRBV6-5 and J usage is TRBJ2-2, with 7 bases identical to TRBD1. This CDR3 comprises 15 residues. Germline-derived CDR1 and CDR2 are MNHEY and SVGAGI. V dropped 5 bases and J dropped 4; count of bases not matched to a gene: 7. This CDR3 reads CASSLRQGTTGELFF. The CDR3 coding sequence is TGTGCCAGCAGTCTACGACAGGGTACCACCGGGGAGCTGTTTTTT.

The chain combines TRBV7-9 with TRBJ1-2; D unclear. V was clipped by 5 bases and J by 2 bases, with 15 bases between them. The CDR3 has 15 amino acids. CDR1 is SEHNR and CDR2 is FQNEAQ in the germline V gene (reference sequence). CDR3 DNA: TGTGCCAGCAGCGCAGCGCTACGGGAGAACTATGGCTACACCTTC. It codes for CASSAALRENYGYTF.

About this clone itself: The junction shows a germline mismatch at one end, possibly a read error. This sequence joins TRBV7-9 and TRBJ2-3; TRBD2 matches at 7 bases. CDR3 length: 18 amino acids. Germline CDR1 is SEHNR and CDR2 is FQNEAQ (reference sequence). For the CDR3, the DNA is TGTTCCAGCAGCTACAACCTCCGGCCGACGGGAGGATCAGATACGCAGTATTTT. Amino acid sequence: CSSSYNLRPTGGSDTQYF.

This chain links TRBV18 with TRBJ2-2; 9 bases align to TRBD1. V dropped 3 bases and J dropped 7; count of bases not matched to a gene: 9. CDR1 is KGHSH, CDR2 LQKENI, per germline. The CDR3 runs 16 residues. The CDR3 DNA reads as TGTGCCAGCTCACCGCGGACAGGGGCTAATATCGGGGAGCTGTTTTTT. Translating gives CASSPRTGANIGELFF. The variable domain in full, with the rest retrieved from reference TRBV18 and TRBJ2-2, is NAGVMQNPRHLVRRRGQEARLRCSPMKGHSHVYWYRQLPEEGLKFMVYLQKENIIDESGMPKERFSAEFPKEGPSILRIQQVVRGDSAAYFCASSPRTGANIGELFFGEGSRLTVL.

A few counts support this clone. V gene TRBV21-1 combines with J gene TRBJ2-7; TRBD1 is the table's D call, not checked against the DNA. TRBV21-1 is labeled a pseudogene. The CDR3 has 17 amino acids. Written as DNA, the CDR3 is TGTGCCAGCAGCAAACCGGGACAGGGGACGATCGGCTACGAGCAGTACTTC. Translating gives CASSKPGQGTIGYEQYF.

By its share, this clone is large (0.1 to 1%). The chain has TRBV10-3 and TRBJ1-1; 9 bases are a match to TRBD1. The CDR3 contains 16 residues. CDR1 is ENHRY, CDR2 SYGVKD, per germline. Germline trimming cut 4 bases from V and 1 base from J; bases unmatched to any gene: 7. The CDR3 coding sequence is TGTGCCATCAGTGTCCCTCAGACAGGGGGGAACACTGAAGCTTTCTTT. Translation: CAISVPQTGGNTEAFF.

The chain joins TRBV2 to TRBJ2-3; TRBD2 aligns across 8 bases. The CDR3 is 14 amino acids. V lost 6 bases to trimming and J lost 0 bases; unmatched junction nucleotides: 2. Germline V gives CDR1 SNHLY, CDR2 FYNNEI. CDR3 bases: TGTGCCAGCAGCAGCGGGGGCAGCACAGATACGCAGTATTTT. Its translation: CASSSGGSTDTQYF.